The present entry profiles one T cell receptor (beta chain) with its context. Its antigen is unknown. No base qualities exist here, and no much larger clone lies one base off it. This specimen comes from a study of T cell responses to AZD1222 COVID-19 vaccine (dated by TCRdb to about 2021). For the wider study: AZD1222 recipients given second doses at about 4 weeks or at about 12 weeks were pooled, since spike-specific TCR depth and breadth were not found to differ between the two schedules. Enrollment into the trials was organized by age into subgroups of 18-55, 56-69 and 70-plus years, and those subgroups contained around 150, 28 and 57 TCR-sequenced participants, respectively. TCR sequencing covered approximately 230 trial participants: 200 to 210 given two doses of AZD1222 and about 26 given two doses of MenACWY control vaccine.

The sample's time point label is to be understood as: baseline before first vaccination. The vaccinee samples were drawn from two UK trials, COV001 and COV002, one of which was a single-blind randomized controlled phase 2/3 trial testing AZD1222 (ChAdOx1 nCoV-19) in healthy adults. For TCRbeta chain sequencing, PBMC samples from trial participants were taken at day 0 and at day 28 after the second dose. The CDR3 regions of human TCRbeta chains were analyzed by immunosequencing. Per the original workflow: TCRs in the repertoires were compared against a reference library of SARS-CoV-2-specific TCRs that had been generated with the MIRA antigen-specificity platform. Breadth was defined as the fraction of unique TCRs that were SARS-CoV-2-associated, and depth was defined as the fraction of total T cells that were SARS-CoV-2-associated. Each spike-specific TCR was assigned to its reactive spike region and to a CD4 or CD8 class using the MIRA data. Log10-transformed breadth and depth values were compared by one-way ANOVA with Sidak's multiple comparisons tests. In TCRdb, the immuneACCESS table is reduced to in-frame sequences with V and J assigned. These tables do not hold every clone; where another copy was compared, an unresolved V gene accounts for under half, and the others remain unexplained. The DNA was the basis for D and trimming; V, J and clone size are from that table. The sample yields some 120,000 clones; approximately 93% were counted once. 2.9% of the sample rests with the top ten.

What the study reported, not specific to this receptor: The vaccine-associated CD4 TCRs covered the entire spike protein, and the dominant responses fell in regions 160-218 and 743-854. Because no day 14 peak-response samples were available, repertoires were characterized only after the peak T cell response. Nearly half of unique spike-specific TCRs reportedly recognized epitopes outside regions mutated in the B.1.351 and B.1.1.7 variants. Spike-specific TCR breadth and depth rose significantly after two AZD1222 doses compared with day 0 and with MenACWY recipients. Most participants were white British and females outnumbered males, and the authors suggested that clonal diversity may have been underestimated. The 56-69-year group was small, and its depth increase did not reach significance, likely because of low power. Conclusions about previously exposed vaccinees were limited because only five to seven AZD1222 recipients were SARS-CoV-2 seropositive at baseline.

V is cut by 1 base and J by 5 bases, and the space between the germline ends is 5 bases. Via the germline V gene, CDR1 is SQVTM and CDR2 ANQGSEA. Taken from cysteine to phenylalanine, the CDR3 has 11 residues. The entry retains the CDR3 DNA only, 33 bases that are in frame from base 1. Recombination connected TRBV29-1 to TRBJ1-2, with the D gene not confidently named. The sequence came from an adult in good health. The sequencing used peripheral blood, collected on day 0 of AZD1222 vaccination. The DNA sequence is given as TGCAGCGTTGAAGGTGTGTATGGCTACACCTTC. This yields the protein CSVEGVYGYTF.